This is a list of T cell receptor beta chains from one sample in a study of cytomegalovirus exposure and HLA in healthy donors. This table comes from immunoSEQ multiplex PCR, and its TCRdb copy is limited to in-frame clones, with some not included. Found here are 250,000 to 400,000 clones, roughly 88% of them singletons; the top ten hold 0.9% to 1%. Sequences were obtained from PBMCs. These receptors were taken from a young man in good health and CMV-seronegative. The CDR3 runs from the conserved cysteine through the conserved F or W. D genes are given only for firm matches. Clone size is not always given. Where it is, it says once, few, many or a class for expanded clones.

cdr3_aa cdr3_nt j_call v_call d_call clone_size
CASSLDRGGFHEQYF TGTGCCAGCAGCTTAGATCGGGGTGGCTTCCACGAGCAGTACTTC TRBJ2-7 TRBV7-9 NA NA
CAWSDSPTYGYTF TGTGCCTGGAGTGACAGCCCAACCTATGGCTACACCTTC TRBJ1-2 TRBV30 NA NA
CASGTGGEQFF TGCGCCAGCGGAACAGGGGGTGAGCAGTTCTTC TRBJ2-1 TRBV10-1 TRBD1 NA
CASTRDRANNSPLHF TGTGCCAGCACCCGAGACAGGGCTAATAATTCACCCCTCCACTTT TRBJ1-6 TRBV27 TRBD1 NA
CASSQDRTSGDTQYF TGTGCCAGCAGCCAAGATAGAACTAGCGGGGATACGCAGTATTTT TRBJ2-3 TRBV4-2 TRBD2 NA
CAGGQLSTGELFF TGTGCCGGAGGACAGCTATCCACCGGGGAGCTGTTTTTT TRBJ2-2 TRBV6-1 NA NA
CASSYSTGTGNEAFF TGTGCCAGCAGTTACTCGACAGGGACAGGAAATGAAGCTTTCTTT TRBJ1-1 TRBV6-6 TRBD1 NA
CASMAGTSTDTQYF TGCGCCAGTATGGCGGGGACTAGCACAGATACGCAGTATTTT TRBJ2-3 TRBV5-1 NA NA
CASGFPSGGFSYEQYF TGTGCTAGTGGTTTCCCTAGCGGGGGGTTCTCCTACGAGCAGTACTTC TRBJ2-7 TRBV12-5 TRBD2 once
CASSYRTGLNNEQFF TGTGCCAGCAGCTACCGGACAGGGCTAAACAATGAGCAGTTCTTC TRBJ2-1 TRBV5-6 TRBD1 NA
CASSVDPEKLFF TGTGCCAGCAGCGTAGATCCAGAAAAACTGTTTTTT TRBJ1-4 TRBV9 NA NA
CSAAGWGGQVGDTQYF TGCAGCGCGGCTGGTTGGGGGGGCCAGGTTGGAGATACGCAGTATTTT TRBJ2-3 TRBV29-1 NA NA
CASSLPGRGGKAFF TGTGCCAGCAGTCTCCCGGGGAGGGGTGGTAAAGCTTTCTTT TRBJ1-1 TRBV27 NA NA
CASSSGQLDTEAFF TGCGCCAGCAGCTCCGGACAGTTGGACACTGAAGCTTTCTTT TRBJ1-1 TRBV5-1 NA NA
CASSPRHGTWGHTF TGTGCCAGCAGTCCAAGACACGGGACATGGGGGCACACCTTC TRBJ1-2 TRBV27 NA NA
CASSLSDRPTNEKLFF TGCGCCAGCAGCCTAAGTGACAGGCCAACTAATGAAAAACTGTTTTTT TRBJ1-4 TRBV23-1 NA few
CASSLGAGRVYEQYF TGTGCCAGCAGCTTAGGAGCCGGGAGGGTTTACGAGCAGTACTTC TRBJ2-7 TRBV7-9 TRBD2 NA
CASSIGRNREMVGNQPQHF TGTGCCAGTAGTATAGGACGAAACAGGGAAATGGTTGGCAATCAGCCCCAGCATTTT TRBJ1-5 TRBV19 NA NA
CASSPGGVVSPLHF TGTGCCAGCTCACCAGGAGGGGTGGTTTCACCCCTCCACTTT TRBJ1-6 TRBV18 NA NA
CASSAHPRLVSSAAFF TGTGCCAGCAGCGCGCACCCCCGGTTGGTCTCTTCTGCGGCTTTCTTT TRBJ1-1 TRBV9 NA NA
CASSQDPTSSGDTQYF TGCGCCAGCAGCCAGGACCCGACTAGCTCGGGGGATACGCAGTATTTT TRBJ2-3 TRBV4-1 TRBD2 NA
CASSWTGIYGYTF TGTGCCAGCAGCTGGACAGGGATCTATGGCTACACCTTC TRBJ1-2 TRBV5-8 TRBD1 NA
CAIRSLASGTEAFF TGTGCCATCAGGTCTTTGGCCTCGGGCACTGAAGCTTTCTTT TRBJ1-1 TRBV10-3 NA NA
CASSYGGGTGSYEQYF TGCGCCAGCAGCTATGGGGGCGGGACAGGATCCTACGAGCAGTACTTC TRBJ2-7 TRBV5-1 TRBD1 NA
CASSTRGPMNTEAFF TGTGCCAGCTCAACCAGGGGTCCCATGAACACTGAAGCTTTCTTT TRBJ1-1 TRBV18 NA NA
CASSTQGPIPYEQYF TGTGCCAGTAGTACCCAGGGTCCGATCCCCTACGAGCAGTACTTC TRBJ2-7 TRBV19 NA NA
CASRPTQDNEQFF TGCGCCAGCAGACCAACTCAGGACAATGAGCAGTTCTTC TRBJ2-1 TRBV5-1 NA NA
CASSPWTGEKLFF TGTGCCAGCAGTCCGTGGACAGGAGAAAAACTGTTTTTT TRBJ1-4 TRBV6-5 TRBD1 NA
CASSLGVAGGYTF TGTGCCAGCAGCTTAGGAGTAGCCGGGGGCTACACCTTC TRBJ1-2 TRBV7-9 NA NA
CASNPTGNTEAFF TGTGCCAGTAACCCCACAGGGAACACTGAAGCTTTCTTT TRBJ1-1 TRBV6-5 NA NA
CAISESTGSVRYGYTF TGTGCCATCAGTGAGTCGACAGGGAGTGTGCGCTATGGCTACACCTTC TRBJ1-2 TRBV10-3 TRBD1 NA
CASSLFGTGNEKLFF TGTGCCAGCTCACTTTTCGGGACAGGGAATGAAAAACTGTTTTTT TRBJ1-4 TRBV18 TRBD1 NA
CASSHAGYEQYF TGTGCCAGCAGTCACGCCGGCTACGAGCAGTACTTC TRBJ2-7 TRBV7-9 NA NA
CASSFFTGDNYGYTF TGTGCCAGCAGCTTCTTTACAGGGGATAACTATGGCTACACCTTC TRBJ1-2 TRBV5-8 TRBD1 NA
CASSLAGGRDEQFF TGTGCCAGCAGTTTAGCGGGGGGGAGGGATGAGCAGTTCTTC TRBJ2-1 TRBV25-1 TRBD2 NA
CASSIGQKAYNEQFF TGTGCCAGTAGTATTGGACAGAAAGCCTACAATGAGCAGTTCTTC TRBJ2-1 TRBV19 NA NA
CASRPEMRRGYEQYF TGTGCCAGCAGACCTGAGATGCGAAGGGGCTACGAGCAGTACTTC TRBJ2-7 TRBV6-1 NA NA
CASSEGQGIYGYTF TGTGCCAGCAGTGAGGGACAGGGAATCTATGGCTACACCTTC TRBJ1-2 TRBV6-1 TRBD1 few
CASSRARSEQYF TGTGCCAGCAGCCGCGCCCGTTCCGAGCAGTACTTC TRBJ2-7 TRBV7-2 NA NA
CASSEEGQFSPLHF TGTGCCAGCAGTGAAGAGGGACAGTTTTCACCCCTCCACTTT TRBJ1-6 TRBV6-1 TRBD1 NA
CASSQGVLSTDTQYF TGCGCCAGCAGCCAAGGTGTCCTAAGCACAGATACGCAGTATTTT TRBJ2-3 TRBV4-1 NA NA
CASRGGQQGQPQHF TGTGCCAGCAGAGGGGGTCAACAAGGTCAGCCCCAGCATTTT TRBJ1-5 TRBV2 NA NA
CASRRLSGGNSPLHF TGTGCCAGTAGACGACTTTCAGGGGGTAATTCACCCCTCCACTTT TRBJ1-6 TRBV19 TRBD1 NA
CASSSQGGNQPQHF TGTGCCAGCAGCTCACAGGGGGGCAATCAGCCCCAGCATTTT TRBJ1-5 TRBV5-4 TRBD1 NA
CASRMTGSSYNEQFF TGCGCCAGCAGAATGACCGGGAGCTCCTACAATGAGCAGTTCTTC TRBJ2-1 TRBV10-2 NA NA
CASSSPGTSGGSSYEQYF TGTGCCAGCAGCTCCCCCGGGACTAGCGGGGGTTCGTCCTACGAGCAGTACTTC TRBJ2-7 TRBV11-2 TRBD2 NA